This TCR beta chain was recovered during a study of blood T cell repertoires in COVID-19. Study as a whole: PBMCs, B-cell-depleted T cells, or T cells were the source of the cDNA or gDNA that made up the material.

Original analysis: How many nucleated cells were present was estimated from reference gene primer amplification. Repertoires were generated with immunoSEQ multiplex PCR, while TCRdb's copy carries only in-frame clones and drops some. V, J and clone size are those of that table, while D and trimming were read from the DNA. In the table there are 200,000 to 250,000 clones, about 91% of which are singletons. J lost 7 bases, V lost 5 bases, and 4 bases had no gene match. Germline lookup yields CDR1 LNHDA and CDR2 SQIVND (reference sequence). CDR3 length: 15 residues. Sequenced input: peripheral blood. The chain joins TRBV19 to TRBJ1-6; 11 bases line up with TRBD1. This TCR came from a man younger than 45 with acute or convalescent COVID-19. The CDR3 DNA follows: TGTGCCAGTAGTTGGACAGGGGGCCGGAATTCACCCCTCCACTTT. Residues: CASSWTGGRNSPLHF.